The rows below give T cell receptor beta chains drawn from one sample of a study of beta chain features in type 1 diabetes. Measured with immunoSEQ multiplex PCR; TCRdb has only the in-frame clones, and not every one. The profile shows 400,000 to 600,000 clones, over 25% of them singletons. Sequencing was performed on naive CD4+ T cells from blood. The receptors come from a young man in good health. CDR3s include the opening cysteine and the closing phenylalanine or tryptophan. The order of the fields is clone size, V gene, J gene, D gene, CDR3 protein, CDR3 DNA. The D gene is left open where the match is weak. Clone size appears in some rows only: once, few, many, or a class for an expanded clone.

NA	TRBV13	TRBJ2-7	NA	CASSSTRGYEQYF	TGTGCCAGCAGCTCTACAAGGGGCTACGAGCAGTACTTC
NA	TRBV29-1	TRBJ1-4	TRBD1	CSAFGQGHATNEKLFF	TGCAGCGCCTTCGGACAGGGGCATGCAACTAATGAAAAACTGTTTTTT
NA	TRBV7-2	TRBJ2-3	TRBD2	CASSLAGSGSTDTQYF	TGTGCCAGCAGCTTAGCGGGTAGCGGGTCCACAGATACGCAGTATTTT
NA	TRBV4-3	TRBJ2-5	TRBD2	CASSHVIAGGQNPETQYF	TGCGCCAGCAGCCATGTGATAGCGGGAGGCCAGAATCCAGAGACCCAGTACTTC
few	TRBV14	TRBJ2-5	NA	CASSQVDYQETQYF	TGTGCCAGCAGCCAAGTGGACTACCAAGAGACCCAGTACTTC
NA	TRBV15	TRBJ2-7	TRBD1	CATSRHRDSGTEQYF	TGTGCCACCAGCAGACACCGGGACAGCGGAACTGAGCAGTACTTC
NA	TRBV18	TRBJ2-1	NA	CASSPKRNEQFF	TGTGCCAGCTCACCCAAACGCAATGAGCAGTTCTTC
NA	TRBV5-4	TRBJ2-2	TRBD1	CASSSGTGRRTTGELFF	TGTGCCAGCAGCTCCGGGACAGGGCGAAGGACAACCGGGGAGCTGTTTTTT
NA	TRBV7-9	TRBJ2-6	NA	CASSPRISGANVLTF	TGTGCCAGCAGCCCTCGGATTTCAGGGGCCAACGTCCTGACTTTC
few	TRBV2	TRBJ1-2	NA	CASSITGSDGYTF	TGTGCCAGCAGTATTACAGGGTCGGATGGCTACACCTTC
NA	TRBV9	TRBJ2-4	NA	CASSARTDQNIQYF	TGTGCCAGCAGCGCCCGGACGGATCAAAACATTCAGTACTTC
NA	TRBV7-9	TRBJ2-2	NA	CASSSDGSTGELFF	TGTGCCAGCAGCTCCGACGGGAGCACCGGGGAGCTGTTTTTT
few	TRBV6-1	TRBJ2-1	NA	CASVGNSNEQFF	TGTGCCAGCGTCGGAAATTCAAATGAGCAGTTCTTC
NA	TRBV29-1	TRBJ1-1	NA	CSVTGQKLNTEAFF	TGCAGCGTTACAGGACAGAAATTGAACACTGAAGCTTTCTTT
NA	TRBV25-1	TRBJ1-2	NA	CASSERDNYGYTF	TGTGCCAGCAGTGAGCGGGATAACTATGGCTACACCTTC
NA	TRBV2	TRBJ2-1	TRBD2	CASSGSGLAGLNEQFF	TGTGCCAGCAGCGGAAGTGGGCTAGCGGGGCTCAATGAGCAGTTCTTC
NA	TRBV7-8	TRBJ2-7	NA	CASSLDATGPYEQYF	TGTGCCAGCAGCTTAGACGCGACAGGCCCCTACGAGCAGTACTTC
NA	TRBV30	TRBJ2-7	NA	CAWSVPGESYEQYF	TGTGCCTGGAGTGTACCAGGCGAATCCTACGAGCAGTACTTC
few	TRBV5-1	TRBJ2-3	NA	CASSLVGLSDTQYF	TGCGCCAGCAGCTTGGTGGGACTGTCAGATACGCAGTATTTT
few	TRBV6-5	TRBJ2-1	TRBD2	CASSYVSGRINEQFF	TGTGCCAGCAGTTACGTTAGCGGGAGGATCAATGAGCAGTTCTTC
NA	TRBV7-6	TRBJ2-7	NA	CASSFQTTGPYEQYF	TGTGCCAGCAGCTTTCAGACGACAGGCCCTTACGAGCAGTACTTC
NA	TRBV5-4	TRBJ2-7	NA	CASSLGAALYEQYF	TGTGCCAGCAGCCTGGGGGCAGCTTTATACGAGCAGTACTTC
few	TRBV7-2	TRBJ1-6	TRBD1	CASSLEQGNNSPLHF	TGTGCCAGCAGCTTAGAACAGGGGAATAATTCACCCCTCCACTTT
NA	TRBV7-8	TRBJ2-1	TRBD2	CASSFSGTSDEQFF	TGTGCCAGCAGCTTTAGCGGGACCAGCGATGAGCAGTTCTTC
few	TRBV29-1	TRBJ2-1	NA	CSGVPGSSYNEQFF	TGCAGCGGTGTCCCTGGGAGCTCCTACAATGAGCAGTTCTTC
few	TRBV7-9	TRBJ1-2	TRBD1	CASSPNQGTGVTNYGYTF	TGTGCCAGCAGCCCGAATCAAGGGACAGGAGTTACTAACTATGGCTACACCTTC
NA	TRBV4-2	TRBJ2-1	NA	CASSQSRTGSYNEQFF	TGTGCCAGCAGCCAATCCCGGACTGGCTCCTACAATGAGCAGTTCTTC
NA	TRBV11-2	TRBJ2-1	NA	CASSLVGSDNEQFF	TGTGCCAGCAGCTTAGTGGGGTCCGACAATGAGCAGTTCTTC
few	TRBV30	TRBJ1-3	NA	CAWSVTGSSGNTIYF	TGTGCCTGGAGCGTCACAGGAAGCTCTGGAAACACCATATATTTT
NA	TRBV29-1	TRBJ2-4	NA	CSVEGGNVNIQYF	TGCAGCGTTGAGGGCGGGAACGTAAACATTCAGTACTTC
NA	TRBV7-8	TRBJ2-5	TRBD2	CASSTWTSGYSPQETQYF	TGTGCCAGCAGCACCTGGACTAGCGGGTATTCCCCCCAAGAGACCCAGTACTTC
few	TRBV7-9	TRBJ2-4	NA	CASSRLLLAKNIQYF	TGTGCCAGCAGCCGCCTTTTACTAGCCAAAAACATTCAGTACTTC
NA	TRBV30	TRBJ1-1	NA	CAWSVGREAFF	TGTGCCTGGAGTGTAGGCAGGGAAGCTTTCTTT
NA	TRBV9	TRBJ2-2	TRBD2	CASSVRTSGWNTGELFF	TGTGCCAGCAGCGTAAGGACTAGCGGATGGAACACCGGGGAGCTGTTTTTT
NA	TRBV9	TRBJ2-2	NA	CASSVSPTGELFF	TGTGCCAGCAGCGTGTCCCCCACCGGGGAGCTGTTTTTT
NA	TRBV7-9	TRBJ2-1	NA	CASSFERGSSYNEQFF	TGTGCCAGCAGCTTCGAAAGGGGGAGCTCCTACAATGAGCAGTTCTTC
once	TRBV25-1	TRBJ1-4	TRBD1	CASRKDRGEKLFF	TGTGCCAGCAGAAAAGACAGGGGCGAAAAACTGTTTTTT
NA	TRBV9	TRBJ1-2	NA	CASSVGMGEANYGYTF	TGTGCCAGCAGCGTAGGCATGGGGGAAGCCAACTATGGCTACACCTTC
NA	TRBV30	TRBJ2-1	TRBD2	CACGLARDEQFF	TGTGCTTGTGGACTAGCTAGGGATGAGCAGTTCTTC
NA	TRBV10-3	TRBJ1-5	NA	CAISESGNNQPQHF	TGTGCCATCAGTGAGTCGGGTAACAATCAGCCCCAGCATTTT
few	TRBV7-8	TRBJ2-1	NA	CASSMSYNEQFF	TGTGCCAGCAGTATGTCGTACAATGAGCAGTTCTTC
few	TRBV7-2	TRBJ2-5	NA	CASSLALSETQYF	TGTGCCAGCAGCTTAGCCTTATCAGAGACCCAGTACTTC
few	TRBV11-3	TRBJ2-1	TRBD1	CASMGTGGNEQFF	TGTGCCAGCATGGGGACAGGGGGCAATGAGCAGTTCTTC
NA	TRBV30	TRBJ2-7	NA	CAWSVGLTSYEQYF	TGTGCCTGGAGTGTTGGACTAACTTCCTACGAGCAGTACTTC
NA	TRBV7-2	TRBJ2-7	NA	CASSLVVGEQYF	TGTGCCAGCAGCTTAGTGGTAGGCGAGCAGTACTTC
NA	TRBV29-1	TRBJ1-4	TRBD1	CSTQGADEKLFF	TGCAGCACACAGGGGGCGGACGAAAAACTGTTTTTT
NA	TRBV18	TRBJ2-1	NA	CASSQPSNNEQFF	TGTGCCAGCTCACAACCGTCCAACAATGAGCAGTTCTTC
NA	TRBV29-1	TRBJ2-1	NA	CSVVATPGLVQFF	TGCAGCGTTGTTGCGACACCGGGACTGGTTCAGTTCTTC
NA	TRBV30	TRBJ1-1	NA	CAWKGIGHTEAFF	TGTGCCTGGAAAGGGATAGGGCACACTGAAGCTTTCTTT
NA	TRBV5-4	TRBJ2-3	NA	CASSLMGGLTDTQYF	TGTGCCAGCAGCTTAATGGGCGGTCTCACAGATACGCAGTATTTT
NA	TRBV30	TRBJ2-3	TRBD2	CAWSYRRLAANTDTQYF	TGTGCCTGGAGCTACCGCCGACTAGCCGCAAACACAGATACGCAGTATTTT